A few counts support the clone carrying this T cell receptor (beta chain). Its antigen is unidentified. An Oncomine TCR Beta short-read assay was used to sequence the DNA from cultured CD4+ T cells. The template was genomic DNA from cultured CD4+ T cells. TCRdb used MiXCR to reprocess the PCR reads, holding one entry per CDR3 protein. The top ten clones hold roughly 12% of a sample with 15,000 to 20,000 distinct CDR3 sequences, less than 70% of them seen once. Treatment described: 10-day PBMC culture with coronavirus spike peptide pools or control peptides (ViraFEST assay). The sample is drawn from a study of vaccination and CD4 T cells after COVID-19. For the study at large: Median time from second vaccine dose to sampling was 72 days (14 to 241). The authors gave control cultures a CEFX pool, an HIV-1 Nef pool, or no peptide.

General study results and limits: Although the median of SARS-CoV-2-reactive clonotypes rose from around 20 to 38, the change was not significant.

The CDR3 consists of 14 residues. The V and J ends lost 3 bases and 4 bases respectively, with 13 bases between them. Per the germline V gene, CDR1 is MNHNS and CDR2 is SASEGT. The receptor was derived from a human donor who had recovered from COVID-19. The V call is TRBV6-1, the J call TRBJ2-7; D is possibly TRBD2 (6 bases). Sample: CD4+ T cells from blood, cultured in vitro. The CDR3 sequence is CASSEAGFAYEQYF. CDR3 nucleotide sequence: TGTGCCAGCAGTGAGGCGGGGTTTGCATACGAGCAGTACTTC.